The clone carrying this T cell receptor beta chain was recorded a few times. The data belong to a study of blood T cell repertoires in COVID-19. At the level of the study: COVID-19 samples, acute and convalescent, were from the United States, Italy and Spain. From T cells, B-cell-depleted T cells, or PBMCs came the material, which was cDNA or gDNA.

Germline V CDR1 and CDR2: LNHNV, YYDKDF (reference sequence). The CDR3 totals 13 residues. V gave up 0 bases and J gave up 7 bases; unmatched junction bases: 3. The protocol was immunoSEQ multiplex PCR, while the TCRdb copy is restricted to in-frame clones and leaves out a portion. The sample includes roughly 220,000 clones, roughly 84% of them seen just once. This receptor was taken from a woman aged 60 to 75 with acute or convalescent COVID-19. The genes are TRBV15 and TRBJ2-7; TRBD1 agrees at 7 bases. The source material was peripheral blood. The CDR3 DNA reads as TGTGCCACCAGCAGAGAGAGGGGGCTAGAGCAGTACTTC. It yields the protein CATSRERGLEQYF.